The 5 T cell receptor beta chains below all came from one sample that was sequenced in a study of CD8+ T cells in alopecia areata. The treatment here: oral pan-JAK inhibitor, 5-10 mg twice daily. cDNA reverse transcribed from extracted RNA served as the sequencing template. The repertoire was sequenced with immunoSEQ multiplex PCR; TCRdb's copy has only in-frame clones and lacks some. Of some 170,000 clones listed, about 55% are singletons. The specimen was CD8+ T cells sorted from blood, collected at week 24, from a patient treated with tofacitinib. These TCRs come from a human donor with alopecia areata.

The chain uses TRBV19 and TRBJ2-1, with D perhaps matching TRBD1 (6 bases). With 6 bases removed from V and 1 base from J, the gap between germline ends came to 13 bases. CDR1 and CDR2 from the germline V gene are LNHDA and SQIVND (reference sequence). The CDR3 loop spans 15 amino acids. The CDR3 region has the DNA TGTGCCAGTAGGGCAGAACAGGGTTCCTACAATGAGCAGTTCTTC. The encoded protein is CASRAEQGSYNEQFF.

This rearrangement joins TRBV11-2 to TRBJ2-1; a possible D gene is TRBD1 (5 bases). The CDR3 is 13 residues long. The germline gives CDR1 SGHAT, CDR2 FQNNGV. V was trimmed by 4 bases and J by 3 bases, leaving 7 bases between them. The CDR3 is CASSSQGYNEQFF. CDR3 DNA: TGTGCCAGCAGCTCTCAGGGCTACAATGAGCAGTTCTTC.

This clone was recorded many times. The chain recombines TRBV19 with TRBJ2-6; D uncertain. The CDR3 runs 13 residues. V was pared by 8 bases and J by 4 bases, with 9 bases between. Germline V gives CDR1 LNHDA, CDR2 SQIVND (reference sequence). The CDR3 DNA reads as TGTGCCAGTGGTCCCGGGGGGGCCAACGTCCTGACTTTC. It encodes CASGPGGANVLTF.

V and J are TRBV9 and TRBJ2-7; weak D call: TRBD2 (5 bases). The germline gives CDR1 SGDLS, CDR2 YYNGEE. The CDR3 runs 14 residues. Trimming pared 1 base from V and 1 base from J, leaving 9 bases between. CDR3: CASSVREGSYEQYF. The CDR3 nucleotides read TGTGCCAGCAGCGTACGGGAAGGTTCCTACGAGCAGTACTTC.

This clone was recorded a few times. The rearrangement links TRBV29-1 to TRBJ1-1; the D gene is possibly TRBD1 (6 bases). Germline V gene data show CDR1 as SQVTM and CDR2 as ANQGSEA. The CDR3 consists of 12 residues. Trimming shortened V by 0 bases and J by 10 bases, and 12 bases separated the two germline ends. CDR3 protein: CSVEEGIRGAFF. The CDR3 nucleotides read TGCAGCGTTGAAGAAGGTATCAGGGGAGCTTTCTTT.